The entry below gives a single T cell receptor beta chain sequence along with its context. What it binds is not known. V was pared by 6 bases and J by 0 bases, with 3 bases of the junction left unmatched. Germline V gives CDR1 SGHTA, CDR2 FQGNSA. This CDR3 has 14 amino acids. The data were taken from a study of beta chain features in type 1 diabetes. Expressed TCRB transcripts were sequenced because the entire RNA isolate underwent reverse transcription. Sequenced by immunoSEQ multiplex PCR; TCRdb stores in-frame clones only, minus some. The table shows around 280,000 clones, with approximately 15% occurring only once. Study-wide results and limits: Shorter TCRB CDR3s, moderately but significantly so, were found in Type 1 diabetes patients in all four CD4+ subsets.

This sequence joins TRBV7-2 and TRBJ2-3; 7 positions match TRBD2. The sample was naive CD4+ T cells from blood. The sequence came from a man between 18 and 29 years old with type 1 diabetes. CDR3 nucleotides: TGTGCCAGCAGACGACTAGCCAGCACAGATACGCAGTATTTT. Protein sequence: CASRRLASTDTQYF. Variable domain in full (rest from reference TRBV7-2 and TRBJ2-3): GAGVSQSPSNKVTEKGKDVELRCDPISGHTALYWYRQSLGQGLEFLIYFQGNSAPDKSGLPSDRFSAERTGGSVSTLTIQRTQQEDSAVYLCASRRLASTDTQYFGPGTRLTVL.